This is a list of T cell receptor beta chains from one sample in a study of blood T cell repertoires in COVID-19. Assay: immunoSEQ multiplex PCR; the TCRdb copy retains only in-frame clones and omits some. This table has roughly 300,000 clones, 91% appearing once. The source material was peripheral blood. These receptors were taken from a woman aged 25-40 years with COVID-19, enrolled during active disease. Each CDR3 is given without its conserved first and last residue.

v_call | cdr3_aa
TRBV19 | ASSIGQGGYEQY
TRBV10-3 | AIQGRVNTGELF
TRBV30 | AWKRDRGYGYT
TRBV30 | AFSGGGAGYGYT
TRBV19 | ASSIHPDRGNSPLH
TRBV7-9 | ASTETSGSHEQF
TRBV19 | ASTRQTNTEAF
TRBV30 | AGMPLARAEAF
TRBV19 | ASSLGGYEQY
TRBV19 | ASGPIGSSYNEQF
TRBV5-1 | ASSLAGALEAF
TRBV24-1 | ATSDLGGGEQY
TRBV7-9 | ATEQVARGNTIY
TRBV27 | ASSFSVGGLNTEAF
TRBV3-1/TRBV3-2 | ASSQGGLGLAVYEQY
TRBV5-1 | ASSFDRGRETQY
TRBV28 | ASSLQGRTDSPLH
TRBV5-1 | ASSPRQVATGELF
TRBV29-1 | SVGASGSMGNEQF
TRBV5-5 | ASSLMTQNTEAF
TRBV7-7 | ASSFGPVGPGQGTNYEQY
TRBV28 | ASSYSLSRLVTNEKLF
TRBV7-2 | ASSPTARQGESTGELF
TRBV12-3/TRBV12-4 | ASSDTGIYGYT
TRBV25-1 | ASRATGGYEQY
TRBV28 | ASSFRANYGYT
TRBV5-1 | ASSLASGLTDTQY
TRBV28 | ASSSPSRGGGNTEAF
TRBV28 | ASSGPLAGGYNEQF
TRBV19 | ASNGDRGQPQH
TRBV5-1 | ASSLELSYEQY
TRBV28 | ASSAWPSRGYT
TRBV19 | ASRIGGASEAF